A selection of T cell receptor beta chains follows, all from one sample in a study of human T cells and chemical hapten exposure. Using its own MiXCR run on the 5' RACE reads, TCRdb lists one record per CDR3 protein. The sample records about 120,000 distinct CDR3 sequences, approximately 19% being singletons. These receptor sequences come from a human donor in good health. Each CDR3 is given without its conserved first and last residue. Fields, in order: CDR3 length, V gene, J gene, CDR3 protein.

length: 14; V: TRBV25-1; J: TRBJ2-3; CDR3: ASSAHQGVGTDTQY
length: 13; V: TRBV7-9; J: TRBJ2-1; CDR3: ASSSLGDAYNEQF
length: 13; V: TRBV7-2; J: TRBJ2-3; CDR3: ASSLVGQGMGTQY
length: 13; V: TRBV2; J: TRBJ1-5; CDR3: ASQTGGHSNQPQH
length: 11; V: TRBV11-2; J: TRBJ2-5; CDR3: ASSLARQETQY
length: 11; V: TRBV7-3; J: TRBJ1-2; CDR3: ASSSRTGEGYT
length: 16; V: TRBV24-1; J: TRBJ2-3; CDR3: ATSDLGGSLQSTDTQY
length: 13; V: TRBV7-2; J: TRBJ1-2; CDR3: ASSPDDWSYYGYT
length: 12; V: TRBV25-1; J: TRBJ1-3; CDR3: ASSPGDRRNTIY
length: 14; V: TRBV9; J: TRBJ2-3; CDR3: ASSVGLAGAEDTQY
length: 14; V: TRBV11-2; J: TRBJ2-3; CDR3: ASSLGGRLGADTQY
length: 10; V: TRBV6-1; J: TRBJ1-5; CDR3: ASSDGYQPQH
length: 12; V: TRBV20-1; J: TRBJ1-4; CDR3: SALVGSWSEKLF
length: 15; V: TRBV20-1; J: TRBJ1-5; CDR3: SARGGSVPYSNQPQH
length: 13; V: TRBV28; J: TRBJ1-1; CDR3: ASSLGGERNTEAF
length: 11; V: TRBV2; J: TRBJ1-2; CDR3: ALTFSRGRGYT
length: 11; V: TRBV25-1; J: TRBJ2-3; CDR3: ASSEYPGATQY
length: 13; V: TRBV7-2; J: TRBJ2-1; CDR3: ASSKTSGTGGEQF
length: 12; V: TRBV7-8; J: TRBJ2-1; CDR3: ASSTTSGSRGQF
length: 10; V: TRBV19; J: TRBJ2-7; CDR3: ASRGLWNEQY